Shown below are 21 T cell receptor beta chains from a single sample sequenced in a study of blood T cells in healthy people across ages. Next came a second PCR, run for about 7 to 12 cycles, which used a sample-barcoded 5' primer along with a J-beta primer mix. TCRdb re-called the 5' RACE reads through MiXCR, storing one row per CDR3 protein. The sample lists roughly 930,000 distinct CDR3 sequences, about 48% seen once, with 13% in the top ten. Sequencing was done on a sample of blood. The source of these receptors is a man between 25 and 39 years old in good health.

V gene TRBV6-7 combines with J gene TRBJ2-4; 13 bases match TRBD2. The DNA matches TRBJ2-7 better at its end, which makes the J call doubtful. TRBV6-7 is flagged as an ORF with uncertain function. This CDR3 has 17 residues. The CDR3: CASSYGTSGTSGYEQYF. DNA for the CDR3: TGTGCCAGCAGTTACGGGACTAGCGGGACCTCGGGCTACGAGCAGTACTTC.

The count of this clonotype is one. The chain uses TRBV4-2 and TRBJ1-1; a possible D gene is TRBD1 (5 bases). The V end lost 5 bases, the J end lost 1 base, and 11 bases lay between the germline ends. There are 14 residues in the CDR3. Germline loops: CDR1 LGHNA, CDR2 YNFKEQ. This chain's CDR3 is CASSTQTENTEAFF. In nucleotides, the CDR3 is TGTGCCAGCAGCACCCAGACAGAGAACACTGAAGCTTTCTTT.

This clonotype appeared a few times. The V gene is TRBV28, the J gene TRBJ2-7, with no clear D. This CDR3 is built from 13 residues. Germline CDR1 is MDHEN and CDR2 is SYDVKM. The V end lost 5 bases, the J end lost 2 bases, and 10 bases lay between the germline ends. The CDR3 DNA reads as TGTGCCAGCAGTCCTACCCCAACCTACGAGCAGTACTTC. It specifies CASSPTPTYEQYF.

The chain links TRBV6-5 to TRBJ2-7; D is possibly TRBD1 or TRBD2 (5 bases each). The CDR3 covers 18 residues. The V gene's germline CDR1 is MNHEY and CDR2 SVGAGI. V was shortened by 2 bases and J by 0 bases, with 20 bases between the two germline ends. Here the CDR3 reads CASSYNRGAGGSSYEQYF. The CDR3 DNA reads TGTGCCAGCAGTTACAACCGGGGCGCTGGCGGCTCCTCCTACGAGCAGTACTTC.

This clonotype was picked up a small number of times. The V and J genes are TRBV5-8 and TRBJ2-2; D possibly corresponds to TRBD1 (6 bases). The CDR3 covers 17 residues. V gave up 0 bases and J gave up 3 bases, with 15 bases separating them. CDR1 SGHTS and CDR2 YDEGEE come from the germline V gene. CDR3 DNA sequence: TGTGCCAGCAGCTTGGTTCAGGGGCGCGTGGACACCGGGGAGCTGTTTTTT. Encoded protein: CASSLVQGRVDTGELFF. Supplemented by reference TRBV5-8 and TRBJ2-2, the full variable domain reads EAGVTQSPTHLIKTRGQQATLRCSPISGHTSVYWYQQALGLGLQFLLWYDEGEERNRGNFPPRFSGRQFPNYSSELNVNALELEDSALYLCASSLVQGRVDTGELFFGEGSRLTVL.

This clonotype was recorded a few times. The rearrangement links TRBV10-3 to TRBJ2-4, with 10 bases identical to TRBD2. The trim removed 7 bases at V and 13 bases at J, leaving 13 bases unmatched. The CDR3 contains 14 residues. Germline V lookup: CDR1 ENHRY, CDR2 SYGVKD. The CDR3 is CAIMESGGAREQYF. The CDR3 bases are TGTGCCATCATGGAAAGCGGGGGGGCAAGAGAGCAGTACTTC.

Only a few counts were recorded for this clonotype. The chain uses TRBV7-2 and TRBJ1-2; D remains unclear. Germline CDR1 is SGHTA and CDR2 is FQGNSA. The CDR3 is 15 residues long. The V and J ends lost 5 bases and 8 bases respectively, with 21 bases between them. In DNA, the CDR3 is TGTGCCAGCAGCCCATTAATTATCGGGGTTTCCGGCTACACCTTC. Protein: CASSPLIIGVSGYTF.

The CDR3 protein is CASSGDKIHRGYTF. CDR3 sequence (DNA): TGTGCCAGCAGCGGGGACAAAATCCACCGTGGCTACACCTTC. The chain is built from TRBV14 and TRBJ1-2, with D possibly matching TRBD1 (6 bases). This CDR3 comprises 14 residues. CDR1 SGHDN and CDR2 FVKESK come from the germline V gene. Deletions cut 5 bases from V and 7 bases from J, with 17 bases between.

The J gene is TRBJ2-3, the V gene TRBV7-2; TRBD2 agrees at 10 bases. The length of the CDR3 is 15 residues. Trimming removed 6 bases from V and 1 base from J; junction bases left unmatched: 4. The germline V gene has CDR1 SGHTA and CDR2 FQGNSA. CDR3 in DNA: TGTGCCAGCAGGGGTAGCGGGGGGCGCACAGATACGCAGTATTTT. Translated, it gives CASRGSGGRTDTQYF.

The V gene is TRBV11-2, the J gene TRBJ2-1, with 10 bases fitting TRBD2. The CDR3 is made up of 15 amino acids. The V gene end was trimmed by 5 bases and the J gene end by 8 bases; junction bases not matched to a gene: 9. Germline CDR1 and CDR2: SGHAT and FQNNGV. CDR3 loop: CASSISGGSRDEQFF. The CDR3 DNA follows: TGTGCCAGCAGCATTAGCGGGGGGTCTAGGGATGAGCAGTTCTTC.

Remarks on this clonotype: At one of its ends the junction is not consistent with the germline gene, which may arise from a read error. The rearrangement joins TRBV7-9 to TRBJ2-3, with 7 bases aligning to TRBD2. Germline CDR1 and CDR2: SEHNR and FQNEAQ (reference sequence). This CDR3 is 13 amino acids long. The chain's CDR3 is CASSPPGLQTRYF. For the CDR3, the DNA is TGTGCCAGCAGCCCACCGGGACTACAGACGCGGTATTTT.

This clonotype was counted a single time. One end of the junction is discordant with germline, which a read error may explain. V is TRBV12-3 or TRBV12-4 and J is TRBJ2-3; D is undetermined. CDR3 length: 13 residues. The CDR3 loop is CASNRVGTDAQYF. CDR3 in DNA: TGTGCCAGCAACAGAGTTGGCACAGATGCGCAGTATTTT.

The genes are TRBV29-1 and TRBJ2-5, with D maybe TRBD2 (7 bases). CDR1 and CDR2 from the germline V gene are SQVTM and ANQGSEA. This CDR3 is 15 amino acids long. Trimming took 4 bases from V and 1 from J, leaving 16 bases between them. The CDR3 protein is CSVAVAGAFQETQYF. The DNA of the CDR3 is TGCAGCGTTGCGGTGGCGGGGGCGTTCCAAGAGACCCAGTACTTC.

The chain joins TRBV5-6 to TRBJ2-5, with D possibly called TRBD1 or TRBD2 (5 bases each). Germline V gene data show CDR1 as SGHDT and CDR2 as YYEEEE. Deletions cut 4 bases from V and 5 bases from J, with 12 bases between. The length of the CDR3 is 13 residues. CDR3 sequence reads: CASSGGWGETQYF. DNA for the CDR3: TGTGCCAGCAGCGGGGGTTGGGGGGAGACCCAGTACTTC.

The rearrangement uses TRBV2 and TRBJ2-1, with D uncertain. Germline V gene lookup returns CDR1 SNHLY and CDR2 FYNNEI. The V end was cut by 7 bases, the J end by 4 bases, with 17 bases between. The CDR3 contains 15 residues. CDR3 in DNA: TGTGCCAGCACCAGTCCCGCGGAAACTTACAATGAGCAGTTCTTC. Translating it yields CASTSPAETYNEQFF.

A few counts support this clonotype. The J gene is TRBJ1-2, the V gene TRBV28; a weak D match, TRBD1 (5 bases). The length of the CDR3 is 12 residues. Per the germline V gene, CDR1 is MDHEN and CDR2 is SYDVKM. The CDR3 region is CVSHGADYGYTF. In DNA form, the CDR3 reads TGTGTCTCACATGGGGCCGATTATGGCTACACCTTC.

This clonotype was observed a handful of times. This chain joins TRBV6-2 or TRBV6-3 and TRBJ2-7; D tentatively fits TRBD1 or TRBD2 (7 bases each). The CDR3 extends over 24 amino acids. Per the germline V gene, CDR1 is MNHEY and CDR2 is SVGEGT. With 0 bases removed from V and 3 bases from J, the gap between germline ends came to 39 bases. This CDR3 is CASSYSRSQGQSKPWSGVNYEQYF. Here the CDR3 DNA reads TGTGCCAGCAGTTACTCGAGGTCCCAGGGACAGTCGAAACCCTGGAGCGGGGTGAACTACGAGCAGTACTTC.

This clonotype was seen a few times. The rearrangement joins TRBV5-1 to TRBJ2-3; the D is unclear. The V end was cut by 6 bases, the J end by 5 bases, with 7 bases between. The CDR3 has 11 amino acids. Germline values: CDR1 SGHRS, CDR2 YFSETQ. The CDR3 is CASTDIDTQYF. The CDR3 coding sequence is TGCGCCAGCACCGATATAGATACGCAGTATTTT.

The chain carries TRBV3-1 and TRBJ2-1; tentatively, D is TRBD1 (5 bases). V was clipped by 0 bases and J by 10 bases, with 10 bases between them. Germline V gene lookup returns CDR1 LGHDT and CDR2 YNNKEL (reference sequence). The CDR3 length is 13 residues. CDR3 in DNA: TGTGCCAGCAGCCAAGACAGGGTTTACGAGCAGTTCTTC. This encodes CASSQDRVYEQFF.

J is TRBJ2-3 and V is TRBV3-1; TRBD2 matches 12 bases. Trimming took 6 bases from V and 2 from J; bases not matched to a gene: 6. From germline, CDR1 is LGHDT and CDR2 YNNKEL (reference sequence). The length of the CDR3 is 16 residues. CDR3: CASRDGLAGNTDTQYF. The CDR3, as DNA: TGTGCCAGCAGGGATGGACTAGCGGGGAACACAGATACGCAGTATTTT.

CDR3 residues: CSAGLAGNTDTQYF. The CDR3 region has the DNA TGCAGTGCGGGCCTAGCGGGAAACACAGATACGCAGTATTTT. V gene TRBV20-1 combines with J gene TRBJ2-3; 9 positions match TRBD2. The J segment lost 2 bases and the V segment lost 6 bases, leaving 6 bases of the junction unmatched. This CDR3 spans 14 amino acids. Germline assignment: CDR1 DFQATT and CDR2 SNEGSKA (reference sequence).